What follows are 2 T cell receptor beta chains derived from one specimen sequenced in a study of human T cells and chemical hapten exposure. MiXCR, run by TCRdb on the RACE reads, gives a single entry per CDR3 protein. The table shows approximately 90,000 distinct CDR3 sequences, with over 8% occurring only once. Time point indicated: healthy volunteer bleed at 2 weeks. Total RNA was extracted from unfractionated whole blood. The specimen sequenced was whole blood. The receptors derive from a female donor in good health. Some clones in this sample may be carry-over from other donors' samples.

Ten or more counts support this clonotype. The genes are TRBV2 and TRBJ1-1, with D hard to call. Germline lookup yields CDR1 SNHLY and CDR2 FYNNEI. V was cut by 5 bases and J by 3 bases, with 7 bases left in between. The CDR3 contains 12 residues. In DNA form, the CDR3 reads TGTGCCAGCAGTAGACGGGACACTGAAGCTTTCTTT. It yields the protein CASSRRDTEAFF.

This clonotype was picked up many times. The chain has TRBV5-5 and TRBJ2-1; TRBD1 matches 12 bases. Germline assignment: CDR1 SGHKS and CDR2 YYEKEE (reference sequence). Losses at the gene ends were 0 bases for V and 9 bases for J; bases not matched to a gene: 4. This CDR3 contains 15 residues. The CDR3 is CASSLVGQGAGEQFF. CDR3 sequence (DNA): TGTGCCAGCAGCTTGGTGGGACAGGGGGCAGGTGAGCAGTTCTTC.